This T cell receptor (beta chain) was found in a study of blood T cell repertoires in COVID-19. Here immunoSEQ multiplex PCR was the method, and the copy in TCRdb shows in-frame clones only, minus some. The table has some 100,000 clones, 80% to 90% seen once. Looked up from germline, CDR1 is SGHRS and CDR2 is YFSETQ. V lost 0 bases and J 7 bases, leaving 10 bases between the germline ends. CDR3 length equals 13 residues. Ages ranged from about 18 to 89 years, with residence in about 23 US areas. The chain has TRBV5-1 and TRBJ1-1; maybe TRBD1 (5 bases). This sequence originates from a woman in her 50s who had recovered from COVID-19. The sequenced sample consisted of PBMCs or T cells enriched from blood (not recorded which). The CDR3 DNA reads TGCGCCAGCAGCTTGGCCAGGGCCAATGAAGCTTTCTTT. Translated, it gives CASSLARANEAFF.